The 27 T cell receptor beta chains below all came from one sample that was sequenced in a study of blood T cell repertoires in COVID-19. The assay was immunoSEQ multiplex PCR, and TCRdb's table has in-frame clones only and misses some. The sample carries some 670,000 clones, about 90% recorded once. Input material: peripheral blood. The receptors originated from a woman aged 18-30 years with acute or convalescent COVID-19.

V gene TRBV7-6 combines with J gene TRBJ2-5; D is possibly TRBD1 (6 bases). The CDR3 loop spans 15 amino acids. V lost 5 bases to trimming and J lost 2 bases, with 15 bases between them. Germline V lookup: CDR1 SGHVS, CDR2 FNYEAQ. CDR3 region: CASSRTLGQQETQYF. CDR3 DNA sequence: TGTGCCAGCAGCCGGACCCTGGGACAACAAGAGACCCAGTACTTC. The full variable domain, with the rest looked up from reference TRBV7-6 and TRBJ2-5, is GAGVSQSPRYKVTKRGQDVALRCDPISGHVSLYWYRQALGQGPEFLTYFNYEAQQDKSGLPNDRFSAERPEGSISTLTIQRTEQRDSAMYRCASSRTLGQQETQYFGPGTRLLVL.

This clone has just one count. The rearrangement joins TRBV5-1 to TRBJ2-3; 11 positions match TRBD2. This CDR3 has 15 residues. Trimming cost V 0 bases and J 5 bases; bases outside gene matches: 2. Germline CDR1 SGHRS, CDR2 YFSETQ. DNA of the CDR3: TGCGCCAGCAGCTTGGGAGGACTAGCGGGAGATACGCAGTATTTT. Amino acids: CASSLGGLAGDTQYF.

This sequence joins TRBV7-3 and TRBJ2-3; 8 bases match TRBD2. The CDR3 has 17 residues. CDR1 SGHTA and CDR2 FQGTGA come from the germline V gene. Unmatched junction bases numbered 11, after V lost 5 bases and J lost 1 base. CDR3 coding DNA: TGTGCCAGCAGCCCAACCGGGGGGGCTCTAGGCACAGATACGCAGTATTTT. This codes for CASSPTGGALGTDTQYF.

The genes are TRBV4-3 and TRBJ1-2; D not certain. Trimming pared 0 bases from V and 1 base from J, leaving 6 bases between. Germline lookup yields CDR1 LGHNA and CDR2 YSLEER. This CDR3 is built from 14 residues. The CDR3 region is CASSQDRFNYGYTF. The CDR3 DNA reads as TGCGCCAGCAGCCAAGATAGATTTAACTATGGCTACACCTTC.

CDR3 residues: CASSLGENTEAFF. The CDR3 nucleotides read TGTGCCAGTAGTTTGGGAGAGAACACTGAAGCTTTCTTT. This sequence joins TRBV19 and TRBJ1-1, with unresolved D. Deletions cut 5 bases from V and 1 base from J, with 8 bases between. Germline V CDR1 and CDR2: LNHDA, SQIVND (reference sequence). The CDR3 covers 13 residues.

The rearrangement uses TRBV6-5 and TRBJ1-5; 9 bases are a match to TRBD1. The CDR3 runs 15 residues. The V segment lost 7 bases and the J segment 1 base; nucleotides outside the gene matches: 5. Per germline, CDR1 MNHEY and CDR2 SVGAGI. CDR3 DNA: TGTGCCAGCACCCCCGGACAGGGGAGCAATCAGCCCCAGCATTTT. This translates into CASTPGQGSNQPQHF.

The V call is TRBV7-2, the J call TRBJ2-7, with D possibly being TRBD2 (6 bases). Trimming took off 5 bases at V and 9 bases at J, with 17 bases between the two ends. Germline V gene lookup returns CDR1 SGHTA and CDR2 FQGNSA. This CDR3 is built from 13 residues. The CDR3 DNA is TGTGCCAGCAGCCACGCCTCTAACGGGGGGCAGTACTTC. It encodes CASSHASNGGQYF. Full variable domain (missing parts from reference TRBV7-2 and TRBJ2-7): GAGVSQSPSNKVTEKGKDVELRCDPISGHTALYWYRQSLGQGLEFLIYFQGNSAPDKSGLPSDRFSAERTGGSVSTLTIQRTQQEDSAVYLCASSHASNGGQYFGPGTRLTVT.

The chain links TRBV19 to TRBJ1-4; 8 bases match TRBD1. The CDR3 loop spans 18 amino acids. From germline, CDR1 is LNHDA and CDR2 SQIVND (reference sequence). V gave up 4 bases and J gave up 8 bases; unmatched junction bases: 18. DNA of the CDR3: TGTGCCAGTAGTAACCCCAGGACAGGGTTCGGCGTGAGGGAAAAACTGTTTTTT. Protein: CASSNPRTGFGVREKLFF.

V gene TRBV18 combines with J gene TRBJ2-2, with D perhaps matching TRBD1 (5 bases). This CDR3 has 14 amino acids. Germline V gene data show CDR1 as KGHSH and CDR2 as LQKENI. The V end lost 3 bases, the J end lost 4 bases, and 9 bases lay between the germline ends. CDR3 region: CASSPIQGTGELFF. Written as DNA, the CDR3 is TGTGCCAGCTCACCTATCCAGGGCACCGGGGAGCTGTTTTTT.

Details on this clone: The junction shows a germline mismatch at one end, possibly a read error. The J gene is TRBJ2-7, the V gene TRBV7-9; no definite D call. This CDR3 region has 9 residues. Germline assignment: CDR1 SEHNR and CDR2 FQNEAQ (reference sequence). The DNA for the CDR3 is TGTGCCAGCAGCCCCATTCAGGACTTC. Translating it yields CASSPIQDF.

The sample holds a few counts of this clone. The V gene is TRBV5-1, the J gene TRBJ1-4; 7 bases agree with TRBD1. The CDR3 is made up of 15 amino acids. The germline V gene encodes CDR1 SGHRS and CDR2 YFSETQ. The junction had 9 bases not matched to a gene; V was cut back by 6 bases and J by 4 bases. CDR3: CASKSWDRHNEKLFF. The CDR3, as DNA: TGCGCCAGCAAATCCTGGGACAGACATAATGAAAAACTGTTTTTT.

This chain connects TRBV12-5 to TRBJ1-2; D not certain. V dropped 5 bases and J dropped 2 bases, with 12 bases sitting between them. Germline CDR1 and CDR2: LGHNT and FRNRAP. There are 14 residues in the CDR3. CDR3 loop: CASGLPGSNYGYTF. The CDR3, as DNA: TGTGCTAGTGGTCTGCCCGGTTCCAACTATGGCTACACCTTC.

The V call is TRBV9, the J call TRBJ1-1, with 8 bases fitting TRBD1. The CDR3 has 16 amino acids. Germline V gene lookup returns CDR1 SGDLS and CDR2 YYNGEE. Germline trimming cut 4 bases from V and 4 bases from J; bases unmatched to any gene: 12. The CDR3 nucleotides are TGTGCCAGCAGCCCCCGCGGGGACAGGTTATTCACTGAAGCTTTCTTT. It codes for CASSPRGDRLFTEAFF.

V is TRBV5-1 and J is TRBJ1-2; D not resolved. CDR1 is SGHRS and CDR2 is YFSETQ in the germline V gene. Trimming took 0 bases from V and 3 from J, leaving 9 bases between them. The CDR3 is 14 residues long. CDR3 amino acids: CASSLGWSDYGYTF. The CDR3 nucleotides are TGCGCCAGCAGCTTGGGGTGGTCAGACTATGGCTACACCTTC.

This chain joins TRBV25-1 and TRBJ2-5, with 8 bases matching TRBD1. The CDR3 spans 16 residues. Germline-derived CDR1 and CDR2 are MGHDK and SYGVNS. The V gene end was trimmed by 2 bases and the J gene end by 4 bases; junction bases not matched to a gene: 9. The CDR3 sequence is CASSEPRQGAGETQYF. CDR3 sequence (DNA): TGTGCCAGCAGTGAACCCCGGCAGGGGGCGGGAGAGACCCAGTACTTC.

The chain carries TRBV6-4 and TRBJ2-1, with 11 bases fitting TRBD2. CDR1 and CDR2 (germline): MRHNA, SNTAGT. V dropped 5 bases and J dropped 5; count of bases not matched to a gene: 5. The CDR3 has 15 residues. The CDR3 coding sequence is TGTGCCAGCAGTCTAGCGGGGGGCACCAACAATGAGCAGTTCTTC. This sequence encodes CASSLAGGTNNEQFF.

The CDR3 DNA reads TGTGCCACCAGTGATTTGCAAGGGGGCTCGACAGTGAGCTCCTACAATGAGCAGTTCTTC. This gives the protein CATSDLQGGSTVSSYNEQFF. The gene calls are TRBV24-1 and TRBJ2-1; 7 bases are shared with TRBD1. V shed 0 bases and J 0 bases; nucleotides not matched to a gene: 13. CDR1 KGHDR and CDR2 SFDVKD come from the germline V gene. The CDR3 totals 20 residues.

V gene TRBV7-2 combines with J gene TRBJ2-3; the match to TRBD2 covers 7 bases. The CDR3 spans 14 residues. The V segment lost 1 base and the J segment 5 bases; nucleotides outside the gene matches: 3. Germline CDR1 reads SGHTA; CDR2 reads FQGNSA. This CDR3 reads CASSLVRGIDTQYF. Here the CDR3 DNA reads TGTGCCAGCAGCTTAGTGCGGGGGATAGATACGCAGTATTTT.

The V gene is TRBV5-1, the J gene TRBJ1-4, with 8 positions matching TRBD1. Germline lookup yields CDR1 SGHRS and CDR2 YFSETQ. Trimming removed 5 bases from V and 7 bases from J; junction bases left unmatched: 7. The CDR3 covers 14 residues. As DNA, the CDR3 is TGCGCCAGCAGGCCTCAGGGGGCAGGTGAAAAACTGTTTTTT. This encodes CASRPQGAGEKLFF.

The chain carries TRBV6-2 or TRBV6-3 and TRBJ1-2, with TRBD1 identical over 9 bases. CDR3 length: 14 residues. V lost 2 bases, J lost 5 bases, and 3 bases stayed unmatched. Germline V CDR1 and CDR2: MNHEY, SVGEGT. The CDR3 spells CASSYGDRVYGYTF. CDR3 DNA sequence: TGTGCCAGCAGTTACGGGGACAGGGTGTATGGCTACACCTTC.

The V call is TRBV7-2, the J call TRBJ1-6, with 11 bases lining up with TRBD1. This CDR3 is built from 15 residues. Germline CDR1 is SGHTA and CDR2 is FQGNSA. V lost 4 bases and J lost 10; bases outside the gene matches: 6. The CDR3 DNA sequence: TGTGCCAGCAGCTGGACAGGGGGCGCAGCATCACCCCTCCACTTT. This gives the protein CASSWTGGAASPLHF.

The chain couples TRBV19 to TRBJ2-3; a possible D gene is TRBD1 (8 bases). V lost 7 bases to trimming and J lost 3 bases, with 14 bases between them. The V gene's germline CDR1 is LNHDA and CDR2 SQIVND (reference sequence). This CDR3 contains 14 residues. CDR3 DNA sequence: TGTGCCAGTAAGCGGGACAGGCAAACAGATACGCAGTATTTT. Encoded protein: CASKRDRQTDTQYF.

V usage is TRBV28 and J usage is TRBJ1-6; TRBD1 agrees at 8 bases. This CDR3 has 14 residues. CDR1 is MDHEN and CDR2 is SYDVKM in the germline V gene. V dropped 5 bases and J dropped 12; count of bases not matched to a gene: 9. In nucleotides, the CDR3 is TGTGCCAGCAGTGCACGACAGGGGTTAGTACCCCTCCACTTT. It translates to CASSARQGLVPLHF.

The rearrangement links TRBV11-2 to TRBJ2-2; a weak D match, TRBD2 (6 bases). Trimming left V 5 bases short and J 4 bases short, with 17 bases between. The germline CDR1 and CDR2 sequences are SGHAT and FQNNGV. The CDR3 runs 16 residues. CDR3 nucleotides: TGTGCCAGCAGCCAAGCCGGGGGTCCGACCACCGGGGAGCTGTTTTTT. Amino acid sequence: CASSQAGGPTTGELFF.

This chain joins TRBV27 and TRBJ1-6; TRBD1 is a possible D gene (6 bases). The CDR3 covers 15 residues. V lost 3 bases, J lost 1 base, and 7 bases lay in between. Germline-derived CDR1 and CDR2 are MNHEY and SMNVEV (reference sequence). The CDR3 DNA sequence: TGTGCCAGCAGTTTTGACAGGTCCTATAATTCACCCCTCCACTTT. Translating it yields CASSFDRSYNSPLHF.

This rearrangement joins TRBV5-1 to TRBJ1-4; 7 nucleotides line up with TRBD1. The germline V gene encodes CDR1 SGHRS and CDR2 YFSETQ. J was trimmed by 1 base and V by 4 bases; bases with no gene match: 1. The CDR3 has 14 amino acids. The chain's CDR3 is CASSRTGTNEKLFF. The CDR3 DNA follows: TGCGCCAGCAGCCGGACAGGAACTAATGAAAAACTGTTTTTT.

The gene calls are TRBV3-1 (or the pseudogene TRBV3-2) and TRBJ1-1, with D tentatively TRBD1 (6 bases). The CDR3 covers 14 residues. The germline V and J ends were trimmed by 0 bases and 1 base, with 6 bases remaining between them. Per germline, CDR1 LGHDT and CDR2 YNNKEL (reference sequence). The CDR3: CASSQEGANTEAFF. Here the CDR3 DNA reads TGTGCCAGCAGCCAAGAGGGGGCGAACACTGAAGCTTTCTTT.